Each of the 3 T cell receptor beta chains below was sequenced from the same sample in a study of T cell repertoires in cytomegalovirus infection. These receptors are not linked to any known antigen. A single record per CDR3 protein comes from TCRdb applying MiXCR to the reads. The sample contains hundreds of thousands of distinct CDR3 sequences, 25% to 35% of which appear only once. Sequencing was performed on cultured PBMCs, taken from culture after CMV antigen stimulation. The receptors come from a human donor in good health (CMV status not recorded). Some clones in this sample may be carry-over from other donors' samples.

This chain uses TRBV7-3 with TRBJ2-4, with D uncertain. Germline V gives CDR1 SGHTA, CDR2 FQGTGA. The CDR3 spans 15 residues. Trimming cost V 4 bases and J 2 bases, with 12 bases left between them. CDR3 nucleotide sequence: TGTGCCAGCAGCTCGATACCCTCCTCCAAAAACATTCAGTACTTC. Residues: CASSSIPSSKNIQYF.

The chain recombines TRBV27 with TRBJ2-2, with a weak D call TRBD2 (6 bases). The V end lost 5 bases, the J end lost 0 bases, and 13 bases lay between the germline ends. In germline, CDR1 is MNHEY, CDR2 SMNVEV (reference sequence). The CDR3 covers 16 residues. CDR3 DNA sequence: TGTGCCAGCAGTGCCCTAGGGACTTCGAACACCGGGGAGCTGTTTTTT. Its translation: CASSALGTSNTGELFF.

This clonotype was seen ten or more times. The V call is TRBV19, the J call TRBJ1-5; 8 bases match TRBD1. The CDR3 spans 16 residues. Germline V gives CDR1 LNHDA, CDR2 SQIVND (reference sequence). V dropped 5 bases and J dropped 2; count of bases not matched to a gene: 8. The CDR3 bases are TGTGCCAGTAGTGCTACAGGGGGTTGGGGCAATCAGCCCCAGCATTTT. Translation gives CASSATGGWGNQPQHF.